Below, one T cell receptor beta chain is given with its context. The CDR3 sequence is 13 residues long. V was cut by 0 bases and J by 7 bases, with 8 bases left in between. The germline gives CDR1 SGHDN, CDR2 FVKESK. These data originate in a study of cytotoxic CD8 clonotypes in ibrutinib-treated CLL. Clones were read by immunoSEQ multiplex PCR, and TCRdb kept only the in-frame ones, dropping some. Of approximately 60,000 clones listed, 50% to 70% are singletons. Here the sequenced sample was PBMCs, taken after 24 months of ibrutinib treatment. V gene TRBV14 combines with J gene TRBJ2-3, with D unclear. This receptor was obtained from a human donor with chronic lymphocytic leukemia. CDR3 sequence reads: CASSQELVHTQYF. The CDR3 region has the DNA TGTGCCAGCAGCCAAGAGCTAGTACATACGCAGTATTTT.